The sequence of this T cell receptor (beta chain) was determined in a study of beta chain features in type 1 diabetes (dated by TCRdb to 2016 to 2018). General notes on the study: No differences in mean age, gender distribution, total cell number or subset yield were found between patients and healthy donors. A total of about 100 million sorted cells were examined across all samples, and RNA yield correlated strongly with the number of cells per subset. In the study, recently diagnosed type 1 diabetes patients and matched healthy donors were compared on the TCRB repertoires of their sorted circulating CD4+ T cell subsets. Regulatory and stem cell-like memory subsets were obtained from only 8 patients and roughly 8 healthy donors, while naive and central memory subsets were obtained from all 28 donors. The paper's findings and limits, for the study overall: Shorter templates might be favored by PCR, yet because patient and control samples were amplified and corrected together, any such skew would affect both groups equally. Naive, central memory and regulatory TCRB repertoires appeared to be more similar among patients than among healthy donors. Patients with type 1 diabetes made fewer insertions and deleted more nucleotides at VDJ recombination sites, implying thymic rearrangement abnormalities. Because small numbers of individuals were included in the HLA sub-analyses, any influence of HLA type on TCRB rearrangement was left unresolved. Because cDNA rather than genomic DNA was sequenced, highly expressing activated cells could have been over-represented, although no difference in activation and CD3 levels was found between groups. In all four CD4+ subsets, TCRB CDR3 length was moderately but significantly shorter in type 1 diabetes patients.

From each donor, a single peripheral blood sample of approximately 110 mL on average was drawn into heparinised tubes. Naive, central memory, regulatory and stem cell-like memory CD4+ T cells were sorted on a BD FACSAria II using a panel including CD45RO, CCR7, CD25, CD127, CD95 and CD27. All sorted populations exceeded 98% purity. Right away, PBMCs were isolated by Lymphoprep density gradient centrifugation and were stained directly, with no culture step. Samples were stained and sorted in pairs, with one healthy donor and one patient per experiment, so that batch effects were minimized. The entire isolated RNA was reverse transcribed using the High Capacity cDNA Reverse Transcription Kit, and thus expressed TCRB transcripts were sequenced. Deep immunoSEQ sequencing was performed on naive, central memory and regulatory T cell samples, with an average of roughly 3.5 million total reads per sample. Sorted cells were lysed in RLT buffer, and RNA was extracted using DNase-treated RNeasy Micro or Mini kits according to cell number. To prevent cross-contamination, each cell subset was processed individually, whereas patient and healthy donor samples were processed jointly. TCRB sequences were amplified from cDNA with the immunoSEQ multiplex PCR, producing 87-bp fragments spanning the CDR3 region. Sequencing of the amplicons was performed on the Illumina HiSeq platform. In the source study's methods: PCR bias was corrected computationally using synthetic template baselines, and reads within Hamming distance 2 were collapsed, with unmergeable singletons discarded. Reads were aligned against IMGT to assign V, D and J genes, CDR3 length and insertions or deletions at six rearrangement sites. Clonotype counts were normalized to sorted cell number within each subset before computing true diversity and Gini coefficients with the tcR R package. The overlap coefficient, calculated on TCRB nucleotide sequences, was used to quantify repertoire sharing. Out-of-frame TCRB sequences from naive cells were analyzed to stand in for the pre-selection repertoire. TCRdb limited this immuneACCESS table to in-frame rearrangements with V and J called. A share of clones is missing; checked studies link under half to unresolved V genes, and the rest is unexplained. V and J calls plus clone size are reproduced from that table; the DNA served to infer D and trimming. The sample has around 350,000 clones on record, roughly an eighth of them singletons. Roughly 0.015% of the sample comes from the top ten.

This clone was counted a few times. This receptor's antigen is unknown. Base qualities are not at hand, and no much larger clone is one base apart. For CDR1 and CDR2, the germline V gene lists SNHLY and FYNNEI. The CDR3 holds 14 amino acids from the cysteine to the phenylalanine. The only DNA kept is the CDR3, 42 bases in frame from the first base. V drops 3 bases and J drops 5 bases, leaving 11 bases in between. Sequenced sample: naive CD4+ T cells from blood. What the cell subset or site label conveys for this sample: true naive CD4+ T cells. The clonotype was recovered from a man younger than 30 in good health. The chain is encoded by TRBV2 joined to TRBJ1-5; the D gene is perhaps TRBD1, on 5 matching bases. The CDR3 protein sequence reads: CASSEDTLDQPQHF. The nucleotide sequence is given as TGTGCCAGCAGTGAGGACACCCTAGATCAGCCCCAGCATTTT. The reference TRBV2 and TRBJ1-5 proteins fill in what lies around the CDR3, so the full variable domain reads EPEVTQTPSHQVTQMGQEVILRCVPISNHLYFYWYRQILGQKVEFLVSFYNNEISEKSEIFDDQFSVERPDGSNFTLKIRSTKLEDSAMYFCASSEDTLDQPQHFGDGTRLSIL.